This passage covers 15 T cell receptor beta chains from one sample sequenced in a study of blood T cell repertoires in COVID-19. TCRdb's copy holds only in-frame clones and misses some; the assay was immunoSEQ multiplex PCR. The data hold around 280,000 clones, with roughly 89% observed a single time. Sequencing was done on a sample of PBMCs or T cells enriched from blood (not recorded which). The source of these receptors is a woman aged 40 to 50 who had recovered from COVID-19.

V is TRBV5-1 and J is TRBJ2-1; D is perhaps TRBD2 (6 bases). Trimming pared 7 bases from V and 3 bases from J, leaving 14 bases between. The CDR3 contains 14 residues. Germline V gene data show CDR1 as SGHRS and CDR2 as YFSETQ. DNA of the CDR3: TGCGCCAGCTCTTCGGGGGTCAACTACAATGAGCAGTTCTTC. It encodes CASSSGVNYNEQFF.

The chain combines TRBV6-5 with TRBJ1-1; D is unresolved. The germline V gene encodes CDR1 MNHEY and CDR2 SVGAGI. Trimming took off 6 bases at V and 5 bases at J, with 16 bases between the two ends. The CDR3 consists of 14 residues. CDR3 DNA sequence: TGTGCCAGCAGCGGAGCGGGAGAGAGGACTGAAGCTTTCTTT. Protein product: CASSGAGERTEAFF.

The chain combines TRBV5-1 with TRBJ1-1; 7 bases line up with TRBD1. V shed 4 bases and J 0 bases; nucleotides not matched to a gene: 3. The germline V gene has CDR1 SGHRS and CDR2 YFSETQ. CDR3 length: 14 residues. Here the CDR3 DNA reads TGCGCCAGCAGCAAGGGACAGCTGAACACTGAAGCTTTCTTT. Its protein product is CASSKGQLNTEAFF.

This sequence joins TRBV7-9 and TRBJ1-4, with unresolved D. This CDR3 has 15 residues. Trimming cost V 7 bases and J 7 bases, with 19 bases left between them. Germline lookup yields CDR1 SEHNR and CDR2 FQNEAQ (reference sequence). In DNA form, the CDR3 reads TGTGCCAGCACTCAAGTCGGGCGGGGTGCTGAAAAACTGTTTTTT. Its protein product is CASTQVGRGAEKLFF. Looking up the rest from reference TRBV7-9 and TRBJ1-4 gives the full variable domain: DTGVSQNPRHKITKRGQNVTFRCDPISEHNRLYWYRQTLGQGPEFLTYFQNEAQLEKSRLLSDRFSAERPKGSFSTLEIQRTEQGDSAMYLCASTQVGRGAEKLFFGSGTQLSVL.

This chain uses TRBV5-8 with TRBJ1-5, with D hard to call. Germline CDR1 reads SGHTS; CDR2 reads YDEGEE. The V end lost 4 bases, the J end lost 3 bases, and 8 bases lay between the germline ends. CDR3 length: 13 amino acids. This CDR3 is CASSRQFNQPQHF. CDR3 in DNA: TGTGCCAGCAGCCGCCAGTTCAATCAGCCCCAGCATTTT.

For the CDR3, the DNA is TGTGCCTGGAGTGTGGGGCCCTTGAACACTGAAGCTTTCTTT. Translated: CAWSVGPLNTEAFF. The V gene is TRBV30, the J gene TRBJ1-1; TRBD1 is a possible D gene (5 bases). Germline V gene lookup returns CDR1 GTSNPN and CDR2 SVGIG (reference sequence). CDR3 length: 14 amino acids. V was trimmed by 0 bases and J by 0 bases, leaving 8 bases between them.

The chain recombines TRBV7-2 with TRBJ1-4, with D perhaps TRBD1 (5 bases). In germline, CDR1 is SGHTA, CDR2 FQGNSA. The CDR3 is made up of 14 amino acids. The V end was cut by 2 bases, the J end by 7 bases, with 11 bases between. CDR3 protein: CASSLQGYSEKLFF. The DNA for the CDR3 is TGTGCCAGCAGCTTACAGGGTTATAGTGAAAAACTGTTTTTT.

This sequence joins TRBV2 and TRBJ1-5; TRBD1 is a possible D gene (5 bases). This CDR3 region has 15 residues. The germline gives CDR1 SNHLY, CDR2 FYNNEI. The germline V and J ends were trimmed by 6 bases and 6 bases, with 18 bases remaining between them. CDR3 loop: CASRGQGELGQPQHF. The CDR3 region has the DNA TGTGCCAGCAGAGGCCAGGGTGAGCTCGGTCAGCCCCAGCATTTT. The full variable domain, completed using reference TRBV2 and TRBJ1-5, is EPEVTQTPSHQVTQMGQEVILRCVPISNHLYFYWYRQILGQKVEFLVSFYNNEISEKSEIFDDQFSVERPDGSNFTLKIRSTKLEDSAMYFCASRGQGELGQPQHFGDGTRLSIL.

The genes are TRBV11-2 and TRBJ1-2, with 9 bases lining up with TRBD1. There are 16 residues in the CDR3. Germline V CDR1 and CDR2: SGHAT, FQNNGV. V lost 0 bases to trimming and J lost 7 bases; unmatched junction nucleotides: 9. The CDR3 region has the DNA TGTGCCAGCAGCTTAGATAGCCTGGACAGGGGTTTTGGCTACACCTTC. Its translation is CASSLDSLDRGFGYTF.

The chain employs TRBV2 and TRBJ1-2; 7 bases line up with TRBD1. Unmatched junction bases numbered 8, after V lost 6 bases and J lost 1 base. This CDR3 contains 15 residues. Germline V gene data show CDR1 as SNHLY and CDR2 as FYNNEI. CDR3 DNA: TGTGCCAGCAGAATAGAACAGGGGATTAACTATGGCTACACCTTC. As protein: CASRIEQGINYGYTF. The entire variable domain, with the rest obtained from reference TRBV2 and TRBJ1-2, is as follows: EPEVTQTPSHQVTQMGQEVILRCVPISNHLYFYWYRQILGQKVEFLVSFYNNEISEKSEIFDDQFSVERPDGSNFTLKIRSTKLEDSAMYFCASRIEQGINYGYTFGSGTRLTVV.

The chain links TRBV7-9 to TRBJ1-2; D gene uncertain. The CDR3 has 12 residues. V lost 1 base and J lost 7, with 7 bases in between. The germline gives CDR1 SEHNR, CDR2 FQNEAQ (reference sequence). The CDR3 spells CASSLDLFGYTF. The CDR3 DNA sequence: TGTGCCAGCAGCTTAGATCTCTTTGGCTACACCTTC.

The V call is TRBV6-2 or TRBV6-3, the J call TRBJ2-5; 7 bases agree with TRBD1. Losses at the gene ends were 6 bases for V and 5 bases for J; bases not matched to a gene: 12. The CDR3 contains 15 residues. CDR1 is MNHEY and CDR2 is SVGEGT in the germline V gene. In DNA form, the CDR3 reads TGTGCCAGCAGCCAATCAATAGACAGGGCGGAGACCCAGTACTTC. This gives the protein CASSQSIDRAETQYF.

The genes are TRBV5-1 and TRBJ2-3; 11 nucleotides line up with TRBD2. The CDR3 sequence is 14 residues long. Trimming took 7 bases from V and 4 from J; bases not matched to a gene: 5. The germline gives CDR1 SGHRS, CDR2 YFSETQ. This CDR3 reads CASYSGGASDTQYF. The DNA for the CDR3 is TGCGCCAGCTATAGCGGGGGGGCCTCAGATACGCAGTATTTT.

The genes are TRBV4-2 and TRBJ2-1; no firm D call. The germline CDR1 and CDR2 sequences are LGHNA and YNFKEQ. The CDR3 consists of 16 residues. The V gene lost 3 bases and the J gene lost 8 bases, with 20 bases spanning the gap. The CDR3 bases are TGTGCCAGCAGCCATTCCCCGGGTATCCCTCGCGATGAGCAGTTCTTC. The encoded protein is CASSHSPGIPRDEQFF.

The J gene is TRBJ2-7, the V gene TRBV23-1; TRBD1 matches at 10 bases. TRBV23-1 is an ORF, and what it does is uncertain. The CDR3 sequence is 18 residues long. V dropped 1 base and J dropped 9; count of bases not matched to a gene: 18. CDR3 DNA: TGCGCCAGCAGTCAATTTCACAGGGACAGGGGTTCTCGGCGAGTGCAGTACTTC. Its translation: CASSQFHRDRGSRRVQYF.